A selection of T cell receptor beta chains follows, all from one sample in a study of cytomegalovirus exposure and HLA in healthy donors. Assay: immunoSEQ multiplex PCR; the TCRdb copy retains only in-frame clones and omits some. The sample carries about 160,000 clones, around 84% recorded once. The sequenced sample was PBMCs. Receptor source: a male donor in good health and CMV-seropositive. The conserved cysteine and the conserved F or W are not part of the CDR3 here.

V: TRBV7-2; J: TRBJ1-6; CDR3: ASSLEWSSYNSPLH
V: TRBV6-6; J: TRBJ2-7; CDR3: ASSSHREQY
V: TRBV7-6; J: TRBJ1-3; CDR3: ASSPAGGQGAGNTIY
V: TRBV2; J: TRBJ2-3; CDR3: ASSVYIAGGTDTQY
V: TRBV15; J: TRBJ1-1; CDR3: ATSNLNRGSPRNTEAF
V: TRBV6-5; J: TRBJ2-7; CDR3: ASSYSAGEAYEQY
V: TRBV10-3; J: TRBJ1-1; CDR3: AISESTGSTEAF
V: TRBV11-2; J: TRBJ2-3; CDR3: ASSLVSGLSTDTQY
V: TRBV14; J: TRBJ2-4; CDR3: ASSQEGVVNSQY
V: TRBV2; J: TRBJ1-5; CDR3: ASSQDRNNQPQH
V: TRBV9; J: TRBJ2-3; CDR3: ASSPRGSGGTDTQY
V: TRBV7-2; J: TRBJ2-1; CDR3: ASNPGQGLGEQF
V: TRBV15; J: TRBJ2-1; CDR3: ATRLLGSGGGGEQF
V: TRBV7-9; J: TRBJ1-2; CDR3: ASTPEVWGYT
V: TRBV7-8; J: TRBJ1-5; CDR3: ASSLDRNSNQPQH
V: TRBV7-9; J: TRBJ2-7; CDR3: ASSYSSREQY
V: TRBV5-1; J: TRBJ1-3; CDR3: ASRELSSGNTIY
V: TRBV7-2; J: TRBJ2-2; CDR3: ASSSRTGELF
V: TRBV7-2; J: TRBJ2-7; CDR3: ASSLGQWPDGEQY
V: TRBV30; J: TRBJ1-1; CDR3: AWSVNTYGLAF
V: TRBV28; J: TRBJ1-4; CDR3: ASSLLQGTARGPF
V: TRBV10-3; J: TRBJ1-1; CDR3: AARQETGTTEAF
V: TRBV11-2; J: TRBJ1-4; CDR3: ASSPSDRVKGPNEKLF
V: TRBV7-9; J: TRBJ2-2; CDR3: ASSFEAGPYTGELF
V: TRBV6-5; J: TRBJ2-2; CDR3: ASSQLAGGLGELF
V: TRBV4-3; J: TRBJ1-1; CDR3: ASRRTANTEAF
V: TRBV5-4; J: TRBJ2-5; CDR3: ASSRDLQETQY
V: TRBV19; J: TRBJ2-7; CDR3: ASSPGRDYEQY
V: TRBV6-1; J: TRBJ2-3; CDR3: ASSEAWASVTQY
V: TRBV4-3; J: TRBJ1-1; CDR3: ASSQALRNTEAF
V: TRBV4-3; J: TRBJ1-1; CDR3: ASSDRVRAF
V: TRBV25-1; J: -; CDR3: ASSDPGTGSTYEQY
V: TRBV10-3; J: TRBJ2-5; CDR3: AISPHTEGETQY
V: TRBV27; J: TRBJ2-2; CDR3: ASSPRTGANTGELF
V: TRBV30; J: TRBJ2-2; CDR3: AWLASGTGELF
V: TRBV5-1; J: TRBJ2-7; CDR3: ASSLAVSKASYEQY
V: TRBV28; J: TRBJ2-2; CDR3: ASSLIYAGELF
V: TRBV18; J: TRBJ2-3; CDR3: ASSPLSGAADTQY
V: TRBV9; J: TRBJ1-1; CDR3: ASSVTGTLGLAEAF
V: TRBV5-4; J: TRBJ1-2; CDR3: ASSLASGFGYT
V: TRBV30; J: TRBJ1-6; CDR3: ASAAPLH
V: TRBV19; J: TRBJ1-5; CDR3: ASSADRVKAQH
V: TRBV18; J: TRBJ2-2; CDR3: ASSTQREAGAGELF
V: TRBV6-1; J: TRBJ1-6; CDR3: ASSERTGGNSPLH
V: TRBV28; J: TRBJ1-2; CDR3: ASLTGRGYT
V: TRBV2; J: TRBJ1-6; CDR3: AGRSGFLNSPLH
V: TRBV10-3; J: TRBJ2-6; CDR3: AITPTGGRSGANVLT
V: TRBV18; J: TRBJ2-4; CDR3: ASSPPAATKNIQY
V: TRBV7-2; J: TRBJ2-1; CDR3: ASSSFTSGSSYNEQF
V: TRBV2; J: TRBJ1-2; CDR3: ASSDAPESGYT
V: TRBV15; J: TRBJ2-7; CDR3: ATSFGQGAGEQY
V: TRBV18; J: TRBJ2-5; CDR3: ASSLSQETQY
V: TRBV7-8; J: TRBJ2-5; CDR3: ASSSRRGQGAIETQY